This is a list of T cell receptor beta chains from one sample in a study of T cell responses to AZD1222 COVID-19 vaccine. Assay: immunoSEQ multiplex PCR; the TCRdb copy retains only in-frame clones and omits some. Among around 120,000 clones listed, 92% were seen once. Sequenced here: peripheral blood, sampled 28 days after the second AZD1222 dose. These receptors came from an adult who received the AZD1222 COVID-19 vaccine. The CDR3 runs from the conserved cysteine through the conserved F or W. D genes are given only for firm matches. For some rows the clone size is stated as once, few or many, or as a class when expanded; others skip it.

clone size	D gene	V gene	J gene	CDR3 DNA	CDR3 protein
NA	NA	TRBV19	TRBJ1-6	TGTGCCAGTAGTATATCGGGGAATTCACCCCTCCACTTT	CASSISGNSPLHF
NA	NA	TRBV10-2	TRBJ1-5	TGCGCCAGCAGTGAGTCTTGGGGGAGGAGTAGCAATCAGCCCCAGCATTTT	CASSESWGRSSNQPQHF
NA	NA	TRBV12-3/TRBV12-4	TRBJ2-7	TGTGCCAGCAGTCATCTGAGACCGTCCGAGCAGTACTTC	CASSHLRPSEQYF
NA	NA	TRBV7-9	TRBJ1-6	TGTGCCAGCAGCTTAGCAGGGGGGAATTCACCCCTCCACTTT	CASSLAGGNSPLHF
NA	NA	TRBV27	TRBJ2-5	TGTGCCAGCAGGCCTATGGGCAGAGAGACCCAGTACTTC	CASRPMGRETQYF
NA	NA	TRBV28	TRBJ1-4	TGTGCCAGCAACCCGGGGACCCAAGGCACTAATGAAAAACTGTTTTTT	CASNPGTQGTNEKLFF
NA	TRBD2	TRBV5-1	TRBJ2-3	TGCGCCAGCAGATCCGGGGGGGCCAGGGATACGCAGTATTTT	CASRSGGARDTQYF
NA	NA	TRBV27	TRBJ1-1	TGTGCCAGCAGCTTTAGCAGGAACACTGAAGCTTTCTTT	CASSFSRNTEAFF
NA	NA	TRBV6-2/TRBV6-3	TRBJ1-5	TGTGCCAGCAGTTACGGGAGCAATCAGCCCCAGCATTTT	CASSYGSNQPQHF
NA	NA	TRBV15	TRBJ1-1	TGTGCCACCAGCAGAGATATACGGGGCACACTGAAGCTTTTCTTT	CATSRDIRGTLKLFF
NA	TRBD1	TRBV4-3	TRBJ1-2	TGCGCCAGCAGCTTCCGGACAGGGAACTATGGCTACACCTTC	CASSFRTGNYGYTF
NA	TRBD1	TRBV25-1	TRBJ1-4	TGTGCCAGCAGGGAGGGGGCGGATGAAAAACTGTTTTTT	CASREGADEKLFF
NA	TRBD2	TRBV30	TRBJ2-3	TGTGCCTGGAGTGTCTCTACTAGCGGGAGTGGCACGCAGTATTTT	CAWSVSTSGSGTQYF
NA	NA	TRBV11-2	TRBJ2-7	TGTGCCAGCAGCTTAGTTAAATTTAACGAGCAGTACTTC	CASSLVKFNEQYF
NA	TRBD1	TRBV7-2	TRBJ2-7	TGTGCCAGCAGCGGATTATCAGGGGGCGAGCAGTACTTC	CASSGLSGGEQYF
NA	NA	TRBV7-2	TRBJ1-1	TGTGCCAGCAGCCGGACGGGGAACACTGAAGCTTTCTTT	CASSRTGNTEAFF
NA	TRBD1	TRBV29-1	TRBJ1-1	TGCAGCGTTAGGGGACAGGGGGCCACTGAAGCTTTCTTT	CSVRGQGATEAFF
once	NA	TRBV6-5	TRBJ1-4	TGTGCCAGCATGGCAGGGGCTGAAAAACTGTTTTTT	CASMAGAEKLFF
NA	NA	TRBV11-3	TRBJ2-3	TGTGCCAGCAGCTCAACCACAGATACGCAGTATTTT	CASSSTTDTQYF
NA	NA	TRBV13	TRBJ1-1	TGTGCCAGCAGCTTAGGAATCCGATCCACACCAACTGAAGCTTTCTTT	CASSLGIRSTPTEAFF
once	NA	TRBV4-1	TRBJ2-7	TGCGCCAGCAGCCAAGATTTAGGCCAGGGGGGGTACGAGCAGTACTTC	CASSQDLGQGGYEQYF
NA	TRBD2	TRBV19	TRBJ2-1	TGTGCCAGTAGTATTCGGGGGGTCTACAATGAGCAGTTCTTC	CASSIRGVYNEQFF
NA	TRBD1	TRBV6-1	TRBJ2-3	TGTGCCAGCAGTGCGCACACGGGACAGGGAACAGATACGCAGTATTTT	CASSAHTGQGTDTQYF
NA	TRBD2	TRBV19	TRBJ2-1	TGTGCCAGTAGTCCAGAGACTAGCGGAACCTACAATGAGCAGTTCTTC	CASSPETSGTYNEQFF
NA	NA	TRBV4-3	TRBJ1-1	TGCGCCAGCAGCTTAAACGGGGGACCTAACACTGAAGCTTTCTTT	CASSLNGGPNTEAFF
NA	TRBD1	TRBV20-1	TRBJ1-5	TGCAGTGCTAGTCCACAGGGGCGCGGCAATCAGCCCCAGCATTTT	CSASPQGRGNQPQHF
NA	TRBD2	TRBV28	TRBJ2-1	TGTGCCAGCATAAATGGCGGGAGTGTTGAGCAGTTCTTC	CASINGGSVEQFF
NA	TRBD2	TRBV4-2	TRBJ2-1	TGTGCCAGCAGCCAAGATCCGGGACTAGCGGGAGAGGAGCAGTTCTTC	CASSQDPGLAGEEQFF
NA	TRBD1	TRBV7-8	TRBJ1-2	TGTGCCAGCAGCTTAGGACCTCCGGGACAGACGACTAACTATGGCTACACCTTC	CASSLGPPGQTTNYGYTF
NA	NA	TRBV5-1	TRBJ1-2	TGCGCCAGCAGCTTGGCCCGGCAGGGAAGGGGTGGCTACACCTTC	CASSLARQGRGGYTF
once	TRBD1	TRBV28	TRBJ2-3	TGTGCCAGCAGTTCCCAGGACAGGGGGCACTATGATGGAGATACGCAGTATTTT	CASSSQDRGHYDGDTQYF
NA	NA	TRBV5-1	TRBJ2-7	TGCGCCAGCAGCTCGAGCTTAGGCGAGCAGTACTTC	CASSSSLGEQYF
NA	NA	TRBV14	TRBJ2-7	TGTGCCAGCAGCCAACCGGATTACCACTACGAGCAGTACTTC	CASSQPDYHYEQYF
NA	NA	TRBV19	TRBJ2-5	TGTGCCAGTAGTTCCCGTGCGGGGTGGGAGACCCAGTACTTC	CASSSRAGWETQYF
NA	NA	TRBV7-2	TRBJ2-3	TGTGCCAGCAGCTTAGCTTCGGGACACGGGACCGGACGGCAGTATTTT	CASSLASGHGTGRQYF
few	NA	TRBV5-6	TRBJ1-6	TGTGCCAGCAGCTTGGCCGCAGGGGCAAGCTCCTATAATTCACCCCTCCACTTT	CASSLAAGASSYNSPLHF
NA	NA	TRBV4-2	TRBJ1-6	TGTGCCAGCAGCCAAGACTCTGTGAAGGGGAGCTCCTATAATTCACCCCTCCACTTT	CASSQDSVKGSSYNSPLHF
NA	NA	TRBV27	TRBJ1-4	TGTGCCAGCAGTTCGTCAGGAGCAACTAATGAAAAACTGTTTTTT	CASSSSGATNEKLFF
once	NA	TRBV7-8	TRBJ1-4	TGTGCCAGCAGCCGACAGAGGACTAATGAAAAACTGTTTTTT	CASSRQRTNEKLFF
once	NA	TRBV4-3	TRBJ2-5	TGCGCCAGCAGCCAGGGGTCGGGAGAGACCCAGTACTTC	CASSQGSGETQYF
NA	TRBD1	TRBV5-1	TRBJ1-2	TGCGCCAGCAGCTTAATTGGGACAGGGGAAAGCGGCTACACCTTC	CASSLIGTGESGYTF
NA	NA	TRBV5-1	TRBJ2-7	TGCGCCAGCACAGCAGGGACAACCTACGAGCAGTACTTC	CASTAGTTYEQYF
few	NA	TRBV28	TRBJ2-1	TGTGCCAGCAGTTTAACAGGGCCGGATGAGCAGTTCTTC	CASSLTGPDEQFF
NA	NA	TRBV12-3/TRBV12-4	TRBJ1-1	TGTGCCAGCAGTTTCGTCACCGACACTGAAGCTTTCTTT	CASSFVTDTEAFF
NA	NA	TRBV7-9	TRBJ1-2	TGTGCCAGCAGACCCGACAGCCCCTATGGCTACACCTTC	CASRPDSPYGYTF
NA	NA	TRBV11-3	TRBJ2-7	TGTGCCAGCAGCTTAGCTTCCGGGCAGGGGACCTACGAGCAGTACTTC	CASSLASGQGTYEQYF
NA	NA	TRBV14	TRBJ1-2	TGTGCCAGCAGCCACGCCGGGACCCCCGGCGGCTATGGCTACACCTTC	CASSHAGTPGGYGYTF